This TCR beta chain was recorded in a study of molecular identifiers for immune sequencing clone quantification. Broader study findings: Clones that had above 20 RNA copies took up over 98% of effector molecules but under 1% in naive cells. Jurkat TCR RNA that was spiked in from one cell was reportedly detectable among one million naive cells.

Germline CDR1 reads MDHEN; CDR2 reads SYDVKM. CDR3 size: 18 residues. This clonotype was counted a few times. Its matching antigen is unknown. Compared with germline, one end of the junction differs, possibly owing to a read error. Sorting selected naive CD8 T cells with a CD8+CD4-CCR7+CD45RA+ phenotype. MiXCR was run by TCRdb on the PCR reads, yielding one entry per CDR3 protein. The data contain around 65,000 distinct CDR3 sequences, around 18% of them singletons. Material: naive CD8+ T cells from blood, with Jurkat cell RNA spiked in. Subset in this sample: FACS-sorted CD8+CD4-CCR7+CD45RA+ naive T cells. The rearrangement uses TRBV28 and TRBJ1-4; 7 nucleotides match TRBD1. This clonotype originated in a human donor in good health. Some libraries in this study had Jurkat cell RNA spiked in. This chain's CDR3 is CASSLGLGDSLTNEKLLF. CDR3 nucleotide sequence: TGTGCCAGCAGTTTGGGATTGGGGGACAGTCTAACTAATGAAAAACTGCTTTTT.